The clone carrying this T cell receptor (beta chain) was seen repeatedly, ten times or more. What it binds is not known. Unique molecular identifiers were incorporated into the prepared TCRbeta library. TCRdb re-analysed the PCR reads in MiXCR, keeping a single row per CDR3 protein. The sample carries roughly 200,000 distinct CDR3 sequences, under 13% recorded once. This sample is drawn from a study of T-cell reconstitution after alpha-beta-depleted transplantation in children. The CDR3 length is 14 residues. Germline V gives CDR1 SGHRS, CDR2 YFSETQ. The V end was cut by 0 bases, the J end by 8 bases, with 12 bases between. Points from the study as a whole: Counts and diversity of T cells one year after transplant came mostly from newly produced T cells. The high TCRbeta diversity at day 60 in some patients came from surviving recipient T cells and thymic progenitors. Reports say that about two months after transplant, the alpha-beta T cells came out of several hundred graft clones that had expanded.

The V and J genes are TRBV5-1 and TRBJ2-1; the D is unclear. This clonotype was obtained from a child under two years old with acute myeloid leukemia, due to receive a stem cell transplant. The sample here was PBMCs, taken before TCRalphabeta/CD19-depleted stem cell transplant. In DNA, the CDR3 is TGCGCCAGCAGCTTGGAGTACCCTTCGGATGAGCAGTTCTTC. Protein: CASSLEYPSDEQFF.